A single sample is the source of the 30 T cell receptor beta chains below, sequenced in a study of OX40 agonist ivuxolimab in advanced cancers. This table comes from immunoSEQ multiplex PCR, and its TCRdb copy is limited to in-frame clones, with some not included. Among 90,000 to 95,000 clones, 84% were seen once, and the ten largest hold 1.1%. The sample was CD4+ or CD8+ T cells sorted from blood, taken in a trial of the OX40 agonist ivuxolimab. Receptor source: an adult with an advanced solid tumor such as melanoma, head and neck, liver or kidney cancer.

This rearrangement joins TRBV2 to TRBJ2-1, with unresolved D. The V end was cut by 6 bases, the J end by 7 bases, with 16 bases between. The CDR3 is made up of 14 amino acids. Germline CDR1 SNHLY, CDR2 FYNNEI. The CDR3 DNA reads as TGTGCCAGCAGATTTCTCGACTCCCGGAATGAGCAGTTCTTC. This sequence encodes CASRFLDSRNEQFF. The variable domain in full, completed from reference TRBV2 and TRBJ2-1, reads EPEVTQTPSHQVTQMGQEVILRCVPISNHLYFYWYRQILGQKVEFLVSFYNNEISEKSEIFDDQFSVERPDGSNFTLKIRSTKLEDSAMYFCASRFLDSRNEQFFGPGTRLTVL.

The chain employs TRBV4-3 and TRBJ2-1, with 9 bases identical to TRBD1. The CDR3 contains 17 residues. The V gene's germline CDR1 is LGHNA and CDR2 YSLEER. The junction had 8 bases not matched to a gene; V was cut back by 0 bases and J by 5 bases. The CDR3 DNA reads TGCGCCAGCAGCCAAGATCGAGTGAGGACAGGGGACAATGAGCAGTTCTTC. Translated: CASSQDRVRTGDNEQFF.

This clone was observed a handful of times. The CDR3 DNA reads TGTGCCAGCAGTGACCAGGACACCTTCTATGGCTACACCTTC. Protein: CASSDQDTFYGYTF. The chain links TRBV6-1 to TRBJ1-2; TRBD1 is a possible D gene (5 bases). V was cut by 3 bases and J by 4 bases, with 12 bases left in between. Germline-derived CDR1 and CDR2 are MNHNS and SASEGT. This CDR3 contains 14 residues.

In this sample, this clone turned up once. The chain couples TRBV5-1 to TRBJ2-2; 9 positions match TRBD2. The CDR3 is 16 residues long. Germline-derived CDR1 and CDR2 are SGHRS and YFSETQ. The junction had 5 bases not matched to a gene; V was cut back by 4 bases and J by 1 base. CDR3 region: CASSPYSGGNTGELFF. The CDR3 nucleotides are TGCGCCAGCAGCCCTTATAGCGGGGGGAACACCGGGGAGCTGTTTTTT.

This clone was found a few times. The chain carries TRBV7-9 and TRBJ2-7; D gene unclear. CDR3 size: 13 residues. Germline values: CDR1 SEHNR, CDR2 FQNEAQ (reference sequence). V lost 3 bases and J 2 bases, leaving 8 bases between the germline ends. This CDR3 is CASSLSGAYEQYF. CDR3 coding DNA: TGTGCCAGCAGCTTGAGTGGGGCCTACGAGCAGTACTTC.

This rearrangement joins TRBV5-5 to TRBJ2-2, with D maybe TRBD1 (5 bases). Germline V lookup: CDR1 SGHKS, CDR2 YYEKEE (reference sequence). Trimming left V 1 base short and J 6 bases short, with 10 bases between. The length of the CDR3 is 14 residues. CDR3 amino acids: CASSLLGEAGELFF. DNA of the CDR3: TGTGCCAGCAGCTTGTTAGGGGAAGCCGGGGAGCTGTTTTTT.

The chain has TRBV7-2 and TRBJ2-3; D gene unclear. The CDR3 loop spans 13 amino acids. V lost 5 bases, J lost 4 bases, and 10 bases lay in between. Germline values: CDR1 SGHTA, CDR2 FQGNSA. CDR3 sequence reads: CASSGSYADTQYF. In DNA, the CDR3 is TGTGCCAGCAGCGGGTCTTATGCAGATACGCAGTATTTT.

The V call is TRBV9, the J call TRBJ2-5; 9 nucleotides line up with TRBD1. The germline V gene has CDR1 SGDLS and CDR2 YYNGEE. With 3 bases clipped from V and 4 bases from J, the junction kept 10 bases outside the gene matches. The CDR3 loop spans 16 amino acids. CDR3 DNA: TGTGCCAGCAGCGCCCAACAGGGGGCGCGTGGAGAGACCCAGTACTTC. Protein product: CASSAQQGARGETQYF. Together with reference TRBV9 and TRBJ2-5, the CDR3 gives the full variable domain: DSGVTQTPKHLITATGQRVTLRCSPRSGDLSVYWYQQSLDQGLQFLIQYYNGEERAKGNILERFSAQQFPDLHSELNLSSLELGDSALYFCASSAQQGARGETQYFGPGTRLLVL.

This chain joins TRBV28 and TRBJ2-7; 9 nucleotides align to TRBD1. The CDR3 sequence is 14 residues long. V dropped 6 bases and J dropped 4; count of bases not matched to a gene: 7. The germline V gene encodes CDR1 MDHEN and CDR2 SYDVKM. CDR3: CASSPTGGVYEQYV. In nucleotides, the CDR3 is TGTGCCAGCAGCCCGACAGGGGGAGTTTACGAGCAGTACGTC.

In its sample, this clone was seen once. The rearrangement links TRBV9 to TRBJ2-2; TRBD2 agrees at 9 bases. Trimming took 0 bases from V and 8 from J; bases not matched to a gene: 2. CDR3 length: 14 residues. CDR1 and CDR2 from the germline V gene are SGDLS and YYNGEE. CDR3 in amino acids: CASSVVTSGGELFF. CDR3 bases: TGTGCCAGCAGCGTAGTTACTAGCGGGGGGGAGCTGTTTTTT. The full variable domain, in which reference TRBV9 and TRBJ2-2 provide the parts outside the CDR3, is DSGVTQTPKHLITATGQRVTLRCSPRSGDLSVYWYQQSLDQGLQFLIQYYNGEERAKGNILERFSAQQFPDLHSELNLSSLELGDSALYFCASSVVTSGGELFFGEGSRLTVL.

This sequence joins TRBV2 and TRBJ2-1; D possibly corresponds to TRBD1 (6 bases). In germline, CDR1 is SNHLY, CDR2 FYNNEI. V was shortened by 11 bases and J by 1 base, with 12 bases between the two germline ends. The CDR3 totals 13 residues. The CDR3 here is CAVKQGSYNEQFF. CDR3 in DNA: TGTGCCGTTAAGCAGGGGTCCTACAATGAGCAGTTCTTC.

This clone was detected once. The chain uses TRBV18 and TRBJ1-5; the D is unclear. V was shortened by 1 base and J by 0 bases, with 7 bases between the two germline ends. Germline loops: CDR1 KGHSH, CDR2 LQKENI. The CDR3 extends over 15 amino acids. CDR3 sequence reads: CASSPQVDSNQPQHF. The CDR3 DNA is TGTGCCAGCTCACCACAGGTCGATAGCAATCAGCCCCAGCATTTT.

V usage is TRBV7-6 and J usage is TRBJ2-3; the D call may be TRBD1 or TRBD2 (5 bases each). The CDR3 spans 15 residues. The germline V gene has CDR1 SGHVS and CDR2 FNYEAQ. Trimming shortened V by 4 bases and J by 1 base, and 12 bases separated the two germline ends. Here the CDR3 reads CASSSGRRGTDTQYF. In DNA form, the CDR3 reads TGTGCCAGCAGCTCGGGACGAAGGGGCACAGATACGCAGTATTTT. Variable domain in full (rest from reference TRBV7-6 and TRBJ2-3): GAGVSQSPRYKVTKRGQDVALRCDPISGHVSLYWYRQALGQGPEFLTYFNYEAQQDKSGLPNDRFSAERPEGSISTLTIQRTEQRDSAMYRCASSSGRRGTDTQYFGPGTRLTVL.

Here the CDR3 reads CARSPGRFSYNEQFF. For the CDR3, the DNA is TGTGCCAGAAGCCCGGGACGGTTTTCCTACAATGAGCAGTTCTTC. The chain joins TRBV5-3 to TRBJ2-1; D may match TRBD1 or TRBD2 (5 bases each). TRBV5-3 has ORF status, its function being uncertain. The V end lost 4 bases, the J end lost 1 base, and 12 bases lay between the germline ends. The CDR3 consists of 15 residues.

This chain uses TRBV27 with TRBJ1-1; possible D gene TRBD1, 6 bases. Germline V CDR1 and CDR2: MNHEY, SMNVEV (reference sequence). V gave up 1 base and J gave up 8 bases, with 20 bases separating them. This CDR3 comprises 16 residues. CDR3 loop: CASSLLPGGRTMEAFF. The DNA for the CDR3 is TGTGCCAGCAGTTTATTACCTGGGGGCAGGACTATGGAAGCTTTCTTT.

This chain connects TRBV27 to TRBJ2-3, with 7 bases matching TRBD1. Trimming removed 4 bases from V and 2 bases from J; junction bases left unmatched: 3. Germline V gene data show CDR1 as MNHEY and CDR2 as SMNVEV (reference sequence). This CDR3 is 14 amino acids long. CDR3 bases: TGTGCCAGCAGTTGGACAGGACCCACAGATACGCAGTATTTT. Protein product: CASSWTGPTDTQYF.

The chain combines TRBV5-5 with TRBJ2-3, with TRBD2 matching 9 bases. V lost 2 bases and J lost 10; bases outside the gene matches: 5. Germline CDR1 reads SGHKS; CDR2 reads YYEKEE (reference sequence). The CDR3 totals 13 residues. The CDR3 region is CASSLLIAGAQYF. CDR3 DNA: TGTGCCAGCAGCTTATTAATAGCGGGGGCGCAGTATTTT.

The chain has TRBV5-1 and TRBJ2-5; D remains unclear. Trimming removed 4 bases from V and 5 bases from J, with 18 bases in between. Germline values: CDR1 SGHRS, CDR2 YFSETQ. This CDR3 is 15 amino acids long. This CDR3 reads CASSPSVIGEETQYF. For the CDR3, the DNA is TGCGCCAGCAGCCCGAGCGTGATAGGAGAGGAGACCCAGTACTTC.

This clone was observed a single time. V and J are TRBV9 and TRBJ1-1; a weak D match, TRBD1 (6 bases). CDR1 and CDR2 (germline): SGDLS, YYNGEE. The CDR3 loop spans 14 amino acids. Trimming removed 3 bases from V and 1 base from J, with 10 bases in between. The CDR3 here is CASSGGQKNTEAFF. The DNA for the CDR3 is TGTGCCAGCAGCGGCGGACAGAAGAACACTGAAGCTTTCTTT.

The chain couples TRBV7-2 to TRBJ1-4, with D perhaps matching TRBD1 (5 bases). Germline V lookup: CDR1 SGHTA, CDR2 FQGNSA. This CDR3 has 14 amino acids. The germline V and J ends were trimmed by 5 bases and 11 bases, with 18 bases remaining between them. This chain's CDR3 is CASSRGGDQRKLFF. The CDR3 DNA reads TGTGCCAGCAGCCGCGGGGGGGACCAGAGGAAACTGTTTTTT.

This rearrangement joins TRBV6-5 to TRBJ2-3; weak D call: TRBD1 (6 bases). CDR3 length equals 15 residues. The germline V gene encodes CDR1 MNHEY and CDR2 SVGAGI. Trimming shortened V by 6 bases and J by 3 bases, and 16 bases separated the two germline ends. CDR3 in DNA: TGTGCCAGCAGCCAGAGGCAGGGGTTAACAGATACGCAGTATTTT. Its protein is CASSQRQGLTDTQYF.

The genes are TRBV28 and TRBJ1-2; D not resolved. Trimming cost V 6 bases and J 8 bases, with 16 bases left between them. Germline CDR1 and CDR2: MDHEN and SYDVKM. This CDR3 spans 13 amino acids. The CDR3 nucleotides are TGTGCCAGCAGACCGGGCCTCCCGGGGGGCTACACCTTC. Protein: CASRPGLPGGYTF.

The genes are TRBV5-1 and TRBJ2-3, with 14 bases lining up with TRBD2. CDR1 is SGHRS, CDR2 YFSETQ, per germline. Germline trimming cut 1 base from V and 3 bases from J; bases unmatched to any gene: 4. This CDR3 has 17 amino acids. The CDR3 DNA reads as TGCGCCAGCAGCTTGTCGACTAGCGGGGGGGCGACAGATACGCAGTATTTT. Translation: CASSLSTSGGATDTQYF.

The chain combines TRBV5-4 with TRBJ2-3; tentatively, D is TRBD1 (7 bases). Per the germline V gene, CDR1 is SGHNT and CDR2 is YYREEE (reference sequence). V gave up 1 base and J gave up 2 bases, with 14 bases separating them. The CDR3 runs to 16 residues. CDR3 DNA: TGTGCCAGCAGCTTGAGCGGGCAGGGGGACACAGATACGCAGTATTTT. It yields the protein CASSLSGQGDTDTQYF.

The V call is TRBV18, the J call TRBJ2-4; 9 positions agree with TRBD1. The CDR3 is made up of 15 amino acids. Germline trimming cut 0 bases from V and 8 bases from J; bases unmatched to any gene: 5. Germline V lookup: CDR1 KGHSH, CDR2 LQKENI. The CDR3 region has the DNA TGTGCCAGCTCACCACCGGGACAGGGAAGGGACATTCAGTACTTC. Amino acid sequence: CASSPPGQGRDIQYF. Full variable domain (rest looked up from reference TRBV18 and TRBJ2-4): NAGVMQNPRHLVRRRGQEARLRCSPMKGHSHVYWYRQLPEEGLKFMVYLQKENIIDESGMPKERFSAEFPKEGPSILRIQQVVRGDSAAYFCASSPPGQGRDIQYFGAGTRLSVL.

The chain is built from TRBV6-6 and TRBJ2-1, with 8 bases fitting TRBD2. Germline CDR1 is MNHNY and CDR2 is SVGAGI (reference sequence). This CDR3 has 13 amino acids. V lost 2 bases to trimming and J lost 7 bases; unmatched junction nucleotides: 1. The DNA for the CDR3 is TGTGCCAGCAGTTACCAGCGGGGGAATGAGCAGTTCTTC. It codes for CASSYQRGNEQFF.

This clone has just a few counts. The chain links TRBV2 to TRBJ1-2; 10 nucleotides agree with TRBD1. The CDR3 is made up of 14 amino acids. Germline loops: CDR1 SNHLY, CDR2 FYNNEI. Trimming removed 7 bases from V and 6 bases from J; junction bases left unmatched: 8. The CDR3 nucleotides are TGTGCCAGCACCGGACAGGGGGGACCCGATGGCTACACCTTC. This codes for CASTGQGGPDGYTF.

V usage is TRBV11-2 and J usage is TRBJ2-3, with 10 nucleotides matching TRBD1. Losses at the gene ends were 3 bases for V and 5 bases for J; bases not matched to a gene: 5. The CDR3 has 15 amino acids. Germline V gene sequence: CDR1 SGHAT, CDR2 FQNNGV. CDR3 region: CASSLGQGSGDTQYF. CDR3 nucleotide sequence: TGTGCCAGCAGCTTGGGACAGGGGTCGGGAGATACGCAGTATTTT.

This clone has a single count. The V gene is TRBV28, the J gene TRBJ2-3; D gene unclear. The ends were cut back, 5 bases at V and 1 base at J, with 10 bases in the middle. The V gene's germline CDR1 is MDHEN and CDR2 SYDVKM. The CDR3 loop spans 14 amino acids. The CDR3 spells CASSPPIGTDTQYF. The CDR3 DNA reads as TGTGCCAGCAGTCCCCCAATTGGCACAGATACGCAGTATTTT.

The chain employs TRBV11-2 and TRBJ1-4; D ambiguous. The germline V and J ends were trimmed by 3 bases and 5 bases, with 7 bases remaining between them. In germline, CDR1 is SGHAT, CDR2 FQNNGV. The CDR3 runs 13 residues. This CDR3 reads CASSFGENEKLFF. Written as DNA, the CDR3 is TGTGCCAGCAGCTTCGGGGAAAATGAAAAACTGTTTTTT.